This T cell receptor beta chain was profiled in a study of memory CD4+ T cells and cytomegalovirus serostatus (dated by TCRdb to between 2018 and 2021). With respect to the entire study: The cohort included roughly 35 healthy adults from Belgium, of whom 9 were CMV seropositive and roughly 24 were CMV seronegative. To replicate a published TCR-based CMV serostatus classifier, the study sequenced CD4+ memory TCRbeta repertoires from a Belgian cohort whose cytomegalovirus serostatus was known.

Genomic DNA was extracted from sorted cells with the Quick-DNA Microprep Kit. TCRbeta DNA was amplified with the immunoSEQ hsTCRbeta kit following the manufacturer's protocol. TCRbeta libraries were sequenced on an Illumina MiSeq instrument. Regarding the original processing steps: Removing out-of-frame sequences left approximately 2,400,000 distinct TCRbeta sequences, an average of about 73,000 per individual. Each individual was scored by the count of about 150 previously reported CMV-associated TCRbeta sequences and the total productive distinct TCRbeta count. A beta-binomial model was reimplemented in Python, and scikit-learn random forests with default parameters were trained on US cohort data. On the Belgian cohort, classifier performance was reported as the median AUC, along with percentile confidence intervals, across 10,000 bootstrap iterations. Held by TCRdb, this immuneACCESS table contains in-frame sequences only and omits some clones. Under half of the omission traces to an unresolved V gene where checked; the cause of the rest is unknown. V, J and clone size are taken as reported in that table, and D and trimming were inferred from the DNA itself. A total of 40,000 to 55,000 clones appear in this sample, around 80% of them only once. The ten top clones hold less than 2.5% of the sample.

The CDR3 holds 12 amino acids from the cysteine to the phenylalanine. The DNA shown is the 36-base CDR3, in frame from base 1. The germline V gene encodes CDR1 MDHEN and CDR2 SYDVKM. The trim is 6 bases for V and 2 bases for J, with a gap of 7 bases between the germline ends. Results the study describes overall, beyond this receptor: For CMV serostatus prediction, a median bootstrapped AUC of 0.95 was reached with the original framework, and a median bootstrapped AUC of approximately 0.89 was reached with a US-trained random forest. The results were interpreted as suggesting that the CMV-associated TCR signature is largely present in the CD4+ memory repertoire. Among the 160 or so previously reported CMV-associated TCRbeta sequences, 67 showed up in the CD4+ memory repertoires, with each one found in between one and five individuals. Unlike the original study, which covered naive and memory CD4+ and CD8+ populations, the Belgian study sequenced only CD4+CD45RO+ memory cells. On the Belgian cohort, the classifier based on the original framework reached a median bootstrapped AUC of about 0.96, with a 95% CI of 0.76-1.00.

In the case of this clone: Its antigen is still unknown. Per-nucleotide qualities are absent, and no much larger clonotype sits a single base away.

A FACSAria II was used to sort memory CD4+ T cells, defined as single viable CD3+CD4+CD8-CD45RO+ cells. CMV serostatus was determined with a Roche Elecsys assay detecting serum IgG against CMV pp150, pp28, p38 and p52. Following thawing, total CD4+ T cells were enriched through positive selection using CD4 magnetic microbeads. Samples originated from another study that specifically interrogated the CD4+ T cell memory repertoire. Following standard operating procedures, peripheral blood mononuclear cells were isolated and cryopreserved, while serum was kept at -80 degrees C. The staining used CD3-PerCP (BW264/56), CD4-APC (RPA-T4), CD45RO-PE (UCHT1) and CD8-Pacific Orange (3B5) antibodies, and Sytox blue was used to exclude non-viable cells.

The TCR sequence derives from an adult in good health and CMV-seropositive. This sequence uses TRBV28 and TRBJ1-2; tentative D gene TRBD1, with 5 bases matching. Sequencing was carried out using memory CD4+ T cells from blood. The CDR3 protein: CASSPGNYGYTF. The DNA sequence follows: TGTGCCAGCAGCCCAGGGAACTATGGCTACACCTTC.